The clone carrying this T cell receptor (beta chain) showed up many times. What it recognizes is unknown. This specimen comes from a study of T-cell reconstitution after alpha-beta-depleted transplantation in children. This CDR3 comprises 16 residues. Germline values: CDR1 SGHAT, CDR2 FQDESV (reference sequence). Unmatched junction bases numbered 5, after V lost 0 bases and J lost 2 bases. Whole-study findings and limits: Elevated TCRbeta diversity at day 60 was traced, in some patients, to surviving recipient T cells and thymic progenitors.

TCRbeta library construction was performed incorporating unique molecular identifiers. Via MiXCR, TCRdb re-called the PCR reads, giving one row per CDR3 protein. The repertoire holds some 350,000 distinct CDR3 sequences, with roughly 17% as singletons. The V call is TRBV11-1, the J call TRBJ1-1; 8 bases line up with TRBD1. Sequencing was performed on PBMCs, mostly from graft donor cells, taken 360 days after TCRalphabeta/CD19-depleted stem cell transplant. The TCR comes from a male patient aged 2-9 years who had a stem cell transplant for acute lymphoblastic leukemia, so the T cells may come from the graft donor. The CDR3 coding sequence is TGTGCCAGCAGCTTAGCCCGACAGGGGACAAACACTGAAGCTTTCTTT. Translating it yields CASSLARQGTNTEAFF.